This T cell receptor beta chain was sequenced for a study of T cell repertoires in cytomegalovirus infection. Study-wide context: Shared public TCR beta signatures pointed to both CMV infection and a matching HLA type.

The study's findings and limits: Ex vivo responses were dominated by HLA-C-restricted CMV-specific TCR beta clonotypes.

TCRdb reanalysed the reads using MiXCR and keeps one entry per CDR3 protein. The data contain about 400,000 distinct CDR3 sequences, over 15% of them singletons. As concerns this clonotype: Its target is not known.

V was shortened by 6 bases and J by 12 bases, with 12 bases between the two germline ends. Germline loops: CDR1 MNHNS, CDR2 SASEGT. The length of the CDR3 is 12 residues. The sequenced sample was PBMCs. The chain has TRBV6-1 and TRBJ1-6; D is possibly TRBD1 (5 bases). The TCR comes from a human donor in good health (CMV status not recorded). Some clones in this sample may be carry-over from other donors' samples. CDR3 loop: CASRGGTLPLHF. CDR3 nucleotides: TGTGCCAGCAGGGGCGGGACGCTACCCCTCCACTTT.